This TCR beta chain was captured in a study of CD39 and CD103 CD8 tumor-infiltrating T cells (dated by TCRdb to about 2018). Some background on the complete study: Repertoire comparisons were shown for an HPV-positive HNSCC, an HPV-negative HNSCC, an ovarian cancer and a melanoma patient. TCRbeta CDR3 deep sequencing compared repertoires of CD8 TIL subsets defined by CD103 and CD39 with peripheral memory CD8 T cells. The paper as a whole reports these results and caveats: DP TIL clonotypes were rarely found in blood or uninvolved lymph node, whereas DN TIL clonotypes largely overlapped peripheral memory CD8 repertoires. DP CD8 TILs appeared to be more oligoclonal than DN and SP CD8 TILs and blood memory CD8 T cells, with roughly 55-90% covered by the top 30 clonotypes.

The germline ends are 18 bases apart after V is trimmed by 0 bases and J by 0 bases. CDR1 SGHAT and CDR2 FQDESV are derived from the germline V gene (reference sequence). The CDR3, from cysteine to phenylalanine, totals 19 residues. Only the CDR3 part of the read is kept: 57 bases, read in frame from the first base. Patients were not receiving therapy at sample collection, though earlier treatments ranged from chemotherapy, radiotherapy, surgery and immunotherapy to none. Thawed cells were enriched for T lymphocytes with a negative-selection kit, adding EpCAM beads for tumor-infiltrating lymphocytes. CD8+CD4-CD45RA- cells were sorted as memory CD8 T cells irrespective of CCR7 expression. Before analysis, peripheral blood mononuclear cells were separated on a Ficoll-Paque PLUS gradient and then cryopreserved. On a FACSAria II, each population was sorted to more than 97% purity, and the resulting cell pellets were frozen for TCR sequencing with no culture step.

For each subset, between about 9,500 and 110,000 sorted cells were used for genomic DNA extraction with the DNeasy Blood and Tissue Kit. TCRbeta V-J or V-D-J regions were sequenced and mapped by the immunoSEQ service, with coverage above 10x per sample. In the original analysis: The analysis included only productive rearrangements exported from the immunoSEQ Analyzer platform, and clonality was assessed using the 500 most abundant clones. Repertoire overlap between populations was quantified with the Morisita-Horn similarity index and the Jaccard index. Morisita-Horn similarity between CD8 T-cell subset TCR repertoires was measured in 6 or 7 cancer patients. In its TCRdb copy, this immuneACCESS table keeps in-frame sequences only and misses some clones. Where compared with another copy, unresolved V genes explain less than half of these, and the others have no known cause. V, J and clone size are taken as reported in that table, and D and trimming were inferred from the DNA itself. The sample yields approximately 7,900 clones; around 69% were counted once. About three fifths of the sample is in the top ten clones.

With regard to this clone: What antigen it recognizes has not been identified. No quality values exist for individual bases; no much larger clone is one base distant.

This clonotype was sampled from a human donor with head and neck squamous cell carcinoma. The chain links TRBV11-1 with TRBJ2-1; TRBD1 might be the D gene, on 6 matching bases. Sequences were obtained from CD8+ T cells sorted from blood. What the cell subset or site label conveys for this sample: total memory CD8 T cells (CD45RA-CCR7+/-) from blood or uninvolved lymph node. The CDR3 amino acid sequence is: CASSLAGAGGPSSYNEQFF. The DNA sequence is as follows: TGTGCCAGCAGCTTAGCGGGGGCCGGTGGACCGAGCTCCTACAATGAGCAGTTCTTC.